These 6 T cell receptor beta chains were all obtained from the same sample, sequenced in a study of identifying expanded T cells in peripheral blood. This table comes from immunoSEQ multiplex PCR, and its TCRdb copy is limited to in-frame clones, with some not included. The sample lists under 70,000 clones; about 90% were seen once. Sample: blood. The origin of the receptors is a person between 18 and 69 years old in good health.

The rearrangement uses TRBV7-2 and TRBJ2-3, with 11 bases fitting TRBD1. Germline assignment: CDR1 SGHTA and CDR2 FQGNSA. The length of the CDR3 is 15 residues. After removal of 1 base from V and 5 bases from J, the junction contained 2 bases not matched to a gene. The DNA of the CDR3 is TGTGCCAGCAGCTTAGGGACAGGGGGCAGAGATACGCAGTATTTT. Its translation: CASSLGTGGRDTQYF.

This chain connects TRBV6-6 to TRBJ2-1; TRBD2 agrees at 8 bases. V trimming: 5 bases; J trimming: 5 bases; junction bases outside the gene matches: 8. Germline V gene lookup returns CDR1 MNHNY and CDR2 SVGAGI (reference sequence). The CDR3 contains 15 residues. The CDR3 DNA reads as TGTGCCAGCAGTACCCCGACTAGCGCCAACAATGAGCAGTTCTTC. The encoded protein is CASSTPTSANNEQFF.

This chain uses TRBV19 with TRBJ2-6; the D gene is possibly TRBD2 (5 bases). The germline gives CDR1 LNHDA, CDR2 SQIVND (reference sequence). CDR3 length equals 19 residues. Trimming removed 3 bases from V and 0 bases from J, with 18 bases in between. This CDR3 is CASSMDLISQPSGANVLTF. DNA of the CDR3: TGTGCCAGTAGTATGGACTTAATAAGCCAACCCTCTGGGGCCAACGTCCTGACTTTC.

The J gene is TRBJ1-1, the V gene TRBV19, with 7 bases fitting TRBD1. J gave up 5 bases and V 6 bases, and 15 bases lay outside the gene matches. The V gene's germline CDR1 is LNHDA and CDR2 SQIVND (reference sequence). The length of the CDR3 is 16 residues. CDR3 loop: CASRGGTAVNPTEAFF. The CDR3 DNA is TGTGCCAGTAGGGGGGGGACAGCCGTAAACCCAACTGAAGCTTTCTTT. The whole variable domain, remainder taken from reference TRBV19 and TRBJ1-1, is DGGITQSPKYLFRKEGQNVTLSCEQNLNHDAMYWYRQDPGQGLRLIYYSQIVNDFQKGDIAEGYSVSREKKESFPLTVTSAQKNPTAFYLCASRGGTAVNPTEAFFGQGTRLTVV.

Here the CDR3 reads CASRPGQGGSYEQYF. The CDR3 bases are TGTGCCAGCAGACCGGGACAGGGAGGTTCCTACGAGCAGTACTTC. This rearrangement joins TRBV6-1 to TRBJ2-7, with TRBD1 identical over 9 bases. The CDR3 sequence is 15 residues long. J lost 1 base, V lost 6 bases, and 7 bases had no gene match. CDR1 and CDR2 (germline): MNHNS, SASEGT.

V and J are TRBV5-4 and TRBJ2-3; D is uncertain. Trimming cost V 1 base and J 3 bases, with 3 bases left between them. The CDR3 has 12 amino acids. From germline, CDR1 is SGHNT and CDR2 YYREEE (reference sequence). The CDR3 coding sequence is TGTGCCAGCAGCTTGCAAACAGATACGCAGTATTTT. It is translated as CASSLQTDTQYF.